Each of the 21 T cell receptor beta chains below was sequenced from the same sample in a study of T cell responses to AZD1222 COVID-19 vaccine. Libraries were prepared by immunoSEQ multiplex PCR; TCRdb keeps only in-frame clonotypes and omits some of them. The table shows approximately 130,000 clones, with approximately 90% occurring only once. This specimen consisted of peripheral blood, obtained on day 0 of MenACWY control vaccination. The receptors stem from an adult in good health.

The chain carries TRBV5-5 and TRBJ1-2; 12 positions match TRBD1. The trim removed 2 bases at V and 7 bases at J, leaving 6 bases unmatched. CDR3 length: 15 amino acids. Germline V lookup: CDR1 SGHKS, CDR2 YYEKEE (reference sequence). DNA of the CDR3: TGTGCCAGCAGCTTACCCGGGACAGGGGGCCTTGGCTACACCTTC. It specifies CASSLPGTGGLGYTF.

The chain uses TRBV5-4 and TRBJ1-1, with a possible D match to TRBD1 (5 bases). Germline V gene sequence: CDR1 SGHNT, CDR2 YYREEE (reference sequence). Trimming removed 3 bases from V and 5 bases from J, with 8 bases in between. This CDR3 is built from 12 residues. Here the CDR3 DNA reads TGTGCCAGCAGCTGGGACGGAACTGAAGCTTTCTTT. Protein product: CASSWDGTEAFF.

The CDR3: CASSRTAYQPQHF. CDR3 nucleotide sequence: TGTGCCAGCAGCAGGACAGCGTATCAGCCCCAGCATTTT. The V gene is TRBV6-5, the J gene TRBJ1-5; D is perhaps TRBD1 (6 bases). The ends were cut back, 6 bases at V and 5 bases at J, with 11 bases in the middle. Germline loops: CDR1 MNHEY, CDR2 SVGAGI. The length of the CDR3 is 13 residues.

This clone was observed a single time. The chain employs TRBV12-3 or TRBV12-4 and TRBJ2-4, with 9 bases lining up with TRBD1. The junction had 7 bases not matched to a gene; V was cut back by 6 bases and J by 10 bases. The length of the CDR3 is 13 residues. CDR3 in amino acids: CASSLDRGLIQYF. The CDR3 coding sequence is TGTGCCAGCAGCCTGGACAGGGGCCTGATTCAGTACTTC.

The chain has TRBV7-8 and TRBJ2-1; 14 nucleotides align to TRBD2. The CDR3 runs to 16 residues. V lost 5 bases to trimming and J lost 12 bases; unmatched junction nucleotides: 12. CDR1 and CDR2 (germline): SGHVS, FQNEAQ. CDR3 loop: CASSAAPGLAGDRQFF. Written as DNA, the CDR3 is TGTGCCAGCAGCGCCGCCCCGGGACTAGCGGGAGATAGGCAGTTCTTC.

This chain uses TRBV13 with TRBJ2-1; the match to TRBD2 covers 10 bases. V gave up 5 bases and J gave up 3 bases; unmatched junction bases: 10. The CDR3 runs to 17 residues. Germline V gene data show CDR1 as PRHDT and CDR2 as FYEKMQ (reference sequence). This chain's CDR3 is CASSGAPGLALYNEQFF. In DNA form, the CDR3 reads TGTGCCAGCAGCGGAGCACCGGGACTAGCGCTCTACAATGAGCAGTTCTTC.

The chain employs TRBV28 and TRBJ2-7; D remains ambiguous. CDR3 length equals 14 residues. V was shortened by 6 bases and J by 0 bases, with 12 bases between the two germline ends. The germline V gene encodes CDR1 MDHEN and CDR2 SYDVKM. The CDR3: CASRSVKSSYEQYF. CDR3 nucleotide sequence: TGTGCCAGCAGGTCGGTGAAGAGCTCCTACGAGCAGTACTTC. The whole variable domain, filled in from reference TRBV28 and TRBJ2-7, reads DVKVTQSSRYLVKRTGEKVFLECVQDMDHENMFWYRQDPGLGLRLIYFSYDVKMKEKGDIPEGYSVSREKKERFSLILESASTNQTSMYLCASRSVKSSYEQYFGPGTRLTVT.

The chain joins TRBV5-1 to TRBJ2-7; 11 bases match TRBD2. Trimming took 3 bases from V and 3 from J; bases not matched to a gene: 8. CDR1 is SGHRS, CDR2 YFSETQ, per germline. The CDR3 has 16 residues. The CDR3 here is CASSSILAGAYYEQYF. The CDR3 DNA reads TGCGCCAGCAGCTCCATACTAGCGGGGGCATACTACGAGCAGTACTTC.

The chain joins TRBV19 to TRBJ2-5, with TRBD1 as a possible D gene (5 bases). CDR3 length: 11 amino acids. The V and J ends lost 7 bases and 4 bases respectively, with 7 bases between them. Germline CDR1 LNHDA, CDR2 SQIVND (reference sequence). The CDR3 loop is CASIQGETQYF. DNA of the CDR3: TGTGCCAGTATCCAGGGAGAGACCCAGTACTTC.

This rearrangement joins TRBV27 to TRBJ2-1; 8 bases line up with TRBD2. The CDR3 has 17 amino acids. Germline V gene lookup returns CDR1 MNHEY and CDR2 SMNVEV (reference sequence). After removal of 4 bases from V and 4 bases from J, the junction contained 12 bases not matched to a gene. CDR3 loop: CASSSPTSVKGYNEQFF. The CDR3 DNA reads TGTGCCAGCAGTTCCCCGACTAGCGTGAAAGGGTACAATGAGCAGTTCTTC.

This clone was recorded once. The V call is TRBV28, the J call TRBJ2-7; no clear D. With 6 bases removed from V and 6 bases from J, the gap between germline ends came to 12 bases. This CDR3 comprises 12 residues. The germline V gene encodes CDR1 MDHEN and CDR2 SYDVKM. The CDR3 protein is CASSFASSEQYF. CDR3 bases: TGTGCCAGCAGCTTCGCTAGTTCCGAGCAGTACTTC.

This chain connects TRBV21-1 to TRBJ2-3; the table's TRBD2 call for D was not verified on the DNA. TRBV21-1 is flagged as a pseudogene. The CDR3 extends over 18 amino acids. CDR3 region: CASSRKTYGRGIRDTQYF. The CDR3 DNA reads TGTGCCAGCAGTAGAAAGACCTACGGGAGGGGAATCAGAGATACGCAGTATTTT.

The chain uses TRBV5-4 and TRBJ1-4; D gene ambiguous. The germline gives CDR1 SGHNT, CDR2 YYREEE (reference sequence). V was cut by 4 bases and J by 6 bases, with 10 bases left in between. The CDR3 spans 13 residues. CDR3 residues: CASSNRRDEKLFF. The CDR3 coding sequence is TGTGCCAGCAGCAACCGCAGAGATGAAAAACTGTTTTTT. The full variable domain, its missing parts supplied by reference TRBV5-4 and TRBJ1-4, is ETGVTQSPTHLIKTRGQQVTLRCSSQSGHNTVSWYQQALGQGPQFIFQYYREEENGRGNFPPRFSGLQFPNYSSELNVNALELDDSALYLCASSNRRDEKLFFGSGTQLSVL.

The chain uses TRBV12-3 or TRBV12-4 and TRBJ2-3, with D possibly matching TRBD1 (6 bases). The CDR3 covers 12 residues. Trimming removed 5 bases at V and 11 bases at J, with 14 bases between. CDR3 DNA sequence: TGTGCCAGCAGTCTACCGACAGGTGAGCAGTATTTT. As protein: CASSLPTGEQYF.

The chain recombines TRBV12-3 or TRBV12-4 with TRBJ2-1; the D gene is possibly TRBD1 (5 bases). Trimming took 8 bases from V and 8 from J, leaving 10 bases between them. CDR3 length equals 11 residues. The CDR3 DNA is TGTGCCAGCGGACATCTACATGAGCAGTTCTTC. Encoded protein: CASGHLHEQFF.

The chain recombines TRBV9 with TRBJ2-7, with TRBD1 matching 10 bases. Trimming took 3 bases from V and 2 from J; bases not matched to a gene: 5. Germline CDR1 reads SGDLS; CDR2 reads YYNGEE. The CDR3 runs 15 residues. CDR3 in amino acids: CASSARTGGTYEQYF. The CDR3 DNA follows: TGTGCCAGCAGCGCACGGACAGGGGGGACCTACGAGCAGTACTTC.

This clone occurred many times. This chain uses TRBV6-5 with TRBJ2-7; 8 bases match TRBD1. Germline values: CDR1 MNHEY, CDR2 SVGAGI. Trimming took 0 bases from V and 4 from J; bases not matched to a gene: 5. CDR3 length equals 15 residues. CDR3 amino acids: CASSYSLDRVYEQYF. The CDR3 DNA reads as TGTGCCAGCAGTTACTCGCTGGACAGGGTTTACGAGCAGTACTTC.

Notes on this clone: Other DNA sequences of this sample code for an identical CDR3. This chain joins TRBV12-3 or TRBV12-4 and TRBJ1-1, with D unclear. This CDR3 spans 11 amino acids. V lost 3 bases and J 4 bases, leaving 3 bases between the germline ends. CDR3: CASSFGTEAFF. For the CDR3, the DNA is TGTGCCAGCAGTTTTGGCACTGAAGCTTTCTTT.

There are a few counts of this clone. V and J are TRBV12-3 or TRBV12-4 and TRBJ1-4; D may be TRBD1 (6 bases). Trimming stripped 6 bases from V and 10 bases from J, with 12 bases between. The CDR3 length is 12 residues. CDR3 bases: TGTGCCAGCAGATACAGGGTCGGAAAACTGTTTTTT. Amino acids: CASRYRVGKLFF.

The chain couples TRBV5-6 to TRBJ1-3; possibly TRBD1 for D (5 bases). The CDR3 loop spans 14 amino acids. V dropped 3 bases and J dropped 4 bases, with 11 bases sitting between them. Germline loops: CDR1 SGHDT, CDR2 YYEEEE. The CDR3 DNA follows: TGTGCCAGCAGCTCCGACAGCGCCGGAAACACCATATATTTT. Translating gives CASSSDSAGNTIYF.

The gene calls are TRBV24-1 and TRBJ2-3; 7 nucleotides match TRBD1. This CDR3 spans 18 amino acids. Germline values: CDR1 KGHDR, CDR2 SFDVKD. The V and J ends lost 0 bases and 0 bases, in that order; junction bases with no gene match: 8. The chain's CDR3 is CATSDLGRQGTSTDTQYF. CDR3 bases: TGTGCCACCAGTGATTTGGGGCGACAGGGAACTAGCACAGATACGCAGTATTTT.